Each of the 14 T cell receptor beta chains below was sequenced from the same sample in a study of blood T cell repertoires in COVID-19. Profiling relied on immunoSEQ multiplex PCR, and the TCRdb table lists in-frame clones only, not all of them. The sample yields 100,000 to 150,000 clones, over 75% seen once. Sequenced material: peripheral blood. These receptors originate from a man older than 75 with active or convalescent COVID-19.

This clone was recorded once. This chain joins TRBV11-2 and TRBJ1-1; TRBD1 is a possible D gene (6 bases). This CDR3 spans 14 amino acids. In germline, CDR1 is SGHAT, CDR2 FQNNGV. The V end was cut by 3 bases, the J end by 4 bases, with 12 bases between. The CDR3 loop reads CASSFSTGLTEAFF. CDR3 DNA sequence: TGTGCCAGCAGCTTCTCAACAGGGCTCACTGAAGCTTTCTTT.

The chain uses TRBV3-1 (or the pseudogene TRBV3-2) and TRBJ1-5, with TRBD1 as a possible D gene (5 bases). Trimming left V 0 bases short and J 4 bases short, with 10 bases between. Germline loops: CDR1 LGHDT, CDR2 YNNKEL (reference sequence). The CDR3 contains 15 residues. CDR3 in DNA: TGTGCCAGCAGCCAAGATGTGGGGGGGAATCAGCCCCAGCATTTT. It codes for CASSQDVGGNQPQHF.

The genes are TRBV5-4 and TRBJ1-1, with D possibly TRBD1 on 5 matching bases. CDR3 length: 17 residues. Germline V CDR1 and CDR2: SGHNT, YYREEE (reference sequence). The V and J ends lost 4 bases and 0 bases respectively, with 19 bases between them. The CDR3 region is CASSPGRGLDLNTEAFF. CDR3 sequence (DNA): TGTGCCAGCAGCCCAGGGAGGGGTTTGGATTTGAACACTGAAGCTTTCTTT.

The genes are TRBV7-2 and TRBJ1-6; D is possibly TRBD1 (6 bases). V was clipped by 2 bases and J by 5 bases, with 10 bases between them. This CDR3 region has 15 residues. The germline gives CDR1 SGHTA, CDR2 FQGNSA. CDR3 nucleotide sequence: TGTGCCAGCAGCTTAAGGGCAGGGGATAATTCACCCCTCCACTTT. The encoded protein is CASSLRAGDNSPLHF.

The rearrangement uses TRBV27 and TRBJ1-5; D might be TRBD1 (6 bases). The CDR3 has 19 residues. Germline V gene sequence: CDR1 MNHEY, CDR2 SMNVEV (reference sequence). V dropped 2 bases and J dropped 0 bases, with 20 bases sitting between them. CDR3 residues: CASSLTAGASMYSNQPQHF. The CDR3 DNA is TGTGCCAGCAGTTTAACCGCAGGGGCGAGTATGTATAGCAATCAGCCCCAGCATTTT.

V usage is TRBV18 and J usage is TRBJ2-5; possibly TRBD1 for D (5 bases). Trimming took 0 bases from V and 5 from J, leaving 13 bases between them. Germline-derived CDR1 and CDR2 are KGHSH and LQKENI. The CDR3 loop spans 15 amino acids. The CDR3 region is CASSPPGVSRETQYF. CDR3 sequence (DNA): TGTGCCAGCTCACCACCAGGGGTTTCGAGGGAGACCCAGTACTTC.

The chain joins TRBV7-2 to TRBJ1-1; D is perhaps TRBD1 (5 bases). The CDR3 has 13 residues. Germline V CDR1 and CDR2: SGHTA, FQGNSA. V lost 3 bases and J lost 9, with 14 bases in between. CDR3 sequence reads: CASSFGTYEKAFF. Here the CDR3 DNA reads TGTGCCAGCAGCTTCGGGACTTACGAAAAAGCTTTCTTT.

The V call is TRBV27, the J call TRBJ1-1; 7 positions agree with TRBD1. The ends lost 5 bases at V and 4 bases at J; junction bases unmatched: 7. CDR3 size: 14 residues. CDR1 MNHEY and CDR2 SMNVEV come from the germline V gene (reference sequence). The CDR3 coding sequence is TGTGCCAGCAGTACCCGACAGGGAACCACTGAAGCTTTCTTT. Its protein product is CASSTRQGTTEAFF.

V is TRBV5-6 and J is TRBJ1-4; 8 bases are a match to TRBD1. The germline gives CDR1 SGHDT, CDR2 YYEEEE. The CDR3 length is 17 residues. With 1 base clipped from V and 2 bases from J, the junction kept 7 bases outside the gene matches. CDR3 nucleotide sequence: TGTGCCAGCAGCTTGTTGGCCAGGGGGCCTACTAATGAAAAACTGTTTTTT. Its protein product is CASSLLARGPTNEKLFF.

The chain has TRBV7-2 and TRBJ2-2, with D possibly matching TRBD2 (5 bases). The CDR3 has 15 residues. The V gene lost 2 bases and the J gene lost 2 bases, with 9 bases spanning the gap. The germline V gene has CDR1 SGHTA and CDR2 FQGNSA. The CDR3 region is CASSLLGVNTGELFF. Written as DNA, the CDR3 is TGTGCCAGCAGCTTATTGGGAGTCAACACCGGGGAGCTGTTTTTT.

The chain couples TRBV27 to TRBJ2-7, with D tentatively TRBD1 (5 bases). V was cut by 9 bases and J by 6 bases, with 33 bases left in between. Germline V gene data show CDR1 as MNHEY and CDR2 as SMNVEV (reference sequence). The CDR3 contains 18 residues. CDR3 loop: CARATMFKISWGYFEQYF. CDR3 in DNA: TGTGCCAGGGCAACAATGTTTAAAATCAGCTGGGGCTACTTCGAGCAGTACTTC.

V is TRBV5-1 and J is TRBJ2-1, with 7 positions matching TRBD2. This CDR3 has 17 residues. Germline V CDR1 and CDR2: SGHRS, YFSETQ. V was clipped by 0 bases and J by 4 bases; unmatched bases: 10. The CDR3 is CASSLGASGARYNEQFF. The DNA of the CDR3 is TGCGCCAGCAGCTTGGGGGCTAGCGGTGCCCGTTACAATGAGCAGTTCTTC.

V gene TRBV7-9 combines with J gene TRBJ1-2, with TRBD1 as a possible D gene (6 bases). V gave up 6 bases and J gave up 3 bases, with 11 bases separating them. Germline V gene sequence: CDR1 SEHNR, CDR2 FQNEAQ (reference sequence). This CDR3 has 13 residues. In DNA, the CDR3 is TGTGCCAGCAGTAATGCAGGGGACTATGGCTACACCTTC. This translates into CASSNAGDYGYTF.

The rearrangement uses TRBV10-3 and TRBJ2-3; 8 bases match TRBD2. Germline values: CDR1 ENHRY, CDR2 SYGVKD. There are 15 residues in the CDR3. V dropped 2 bases and J dropped 9; count of bases not matched to a gene: 10. CDR3 in amino acids: CAISESGGLVKTQYF. CDR3 DNA: TGTGCCATCAGTGAGAGTGGGGGACTAGTCAAAACGCAGTATTTT.